These 26 T cell receptor beta chains were all obtained from the same sample, sequenced in a study of shared clonotypes between healthy human individuals. Repertoires were generated with immunoSEQ multiplex PCR, while TCRdb's copy carries only in-frame clones and drops some. The sample comprises 2 million to 2.5 million clones, about 92% of which are singletons, and 0.35% to 0.5% rests with the top ten. Sequenced: naive CD4+ T cells from PBMCs. Subset described: CD45RA+ positively selected. The receptors originated from a man aged 18 to 29 in good health. Some clones in this sample may be carry-over from other donors' samples.

Worth noting for this clone: Other DNA sequences in this sample translate to the same CDR3. CDR3 amino acids: CASSRGGRFYNEQFF. The CDR3 DNA follows: TGTGCCAGCAGTCGCGGCGGGAGATTCTACAATGAGCAGTTCTTC. V usage is TRBV28 and J usage is TRBJ2-1, with 7 bases aligning to TRBD2. This CDR3 is built from 15 residues. The junction had 7 bases not matched to a gene; V was cut back by 5 bases and J by 3 bases. The germline V gene has CDR1 MDHEN and CDR2 SYDVKM.

The chain links TRBV28 to TRBJ2-2; D is perhaps TRBD1 (6 bases). Germline values: CDR1 MDHEN, CDR2 SYDVKM. The V end was cut by 8 bases, the J end by 1 base, with 14 bases between. This CDR3 region has 15 residues. Here the CDR3 DNA reads TGTGCCAGCCTTCTCCCGACAGGGAACACCGGGGAGCTGTTTTTT. Amino acids: CASLLPTGNTGELFF.

V usage is TRBV28 and J usage is TRBJ2-2, with D tentatively TRBD1 (6 bases). The germline CDR1 and CDR2 sequences are MDHEN and SYDVKM. The CDR3 length is 18 residues. V lost 4 bases and J lost 3, with 21 bases in between. The CDR3 sequence is CASSSDRRKGIYTGELFF. The DNA of the CDR3 is TGTGCCAGCAGTTCCGACAGGCGCAAGGGGATCTACACCGGGGAGCTGTTTTTT. The full variable domain, its missing parts supplied by reference TRBV28 and TRBJ2-2, is DVKVTQSSRYLVKRTGEKVFLECVQDMDHENMFWYRQDPGLGLRLIYFSYDVKMKEKGDIPEGYSVSREKKERFSLILESASTNQTSMYLCASSSDRRKGIYTGELFFGEGSRLTVL.

This chain joins TRBV28 and TRBJ1-2; 7 nucleotides agree with TRBD1. The trim removed 9 bases at V and 2 bases at J, leaving 15 bases unmatched. This CDR3 is 16 amino acids long. Germline values: CDR1 MDHEN, CDR2 SYDVKM. CDR3 DNA sequence: TGTGCCAGTCGGACACCATTACAGGGGATCAACTATGGCTACACCTTC. Protein product: CASRTPLQGINYGYTF.

The V and J genes are TRBV10-3 and TRBJ2-7; 9 positions agree with TRBD2. The CDR3 totals 15 residues. In germline, CDR1 is ENHRY, CDR2 SYGVKD. V shed 5 bases, J shed 0 bases, and the junction held 5 bases outside the gene matches. CDR3 in amino acids: CAISSTSGPSYEQYF. The DNA for the CDR3 is TGTGCCATCAGTTCCACTAGCGGGCCCTCCTACGAGCAGTACTTC.

This chain uses TRBV6-5 with TRBJ2-1, with unresolved D. CDR1 is MNHEY, CDR2 SVGAGI, per germline. Trimming removed 4 bases from V and 0 bases from J, with 7 bases in between. The CDR3 spans 14 residues. CDR3 bases: TGTGCCAGCAGTTCCTGGGCCTCCTACAATGAGCAGTTCTTC. It yields the protein CASSSWASYNEQFF.

The chain has TRBV6-5 and TRBJ2-7; D unresolved. Deletions cut 2 bases from V and 0 bases from J, with 8 bases between. From germline, CDR1 is MNHEY and CDR2 SVGAGI. The CDR3 sequence is 14 residues long. The CDR3 spells CASSYDRFSYEQYF. The CDR3 DNA reads as TGTGCCAGCAGTTACGACCGCTTCTCCTACGAGCAGTACTTC.

This clone was recorded once. The chain joins TRBV2 to TRBJ1-4, with D possibly TRBD1 on 6 matching bases. Germline-derived CDR1 and CDR2 are SNHLY and FYNNEI. V shed 7 bases and J shed 3 bases, with 9 bases lying between them. CDR3 length: 13 amino acids. CDR3 in DNA: TGTGCCAGCACCGGGACACCTAATGAAAAACTGTTTTTT. Residues: CASTGTPNEKLFF.

V and J are TRBV10-3 and TRBJ1-1, with a tentative D call TRBD1 (6 bases). CDR1 and CDR2 from the germline V gene are ENHRY and SYGVKD. The CDR3 loop spans 13 amino acids. V was pared by 10 bases and J by 1 base, with 13 bases between. The CDR3 spells CATGGTTNTEAFF. The CDR3 DNA reads TGTGCCACCGGGGGGACAACGAACACTGAAGCTTTCTTT.

The V gene is TRBV4-1, the J gene TRBJ2-5, with D perhaps assigned TRBD1 or TRBD2 (6 bases each). From germline, CDR1 is MGHRA and CDR2 YSYEKL. The CDR3 is 16 residues long. Trimming shortened V by 3 bases and J by 1 base, and 15 bases separated the two germline ends. The CDR3 sequence is CASSQPLRGAQETQYF. The CDR3 coding sequence is TGCGCCAGCAGCCAGCCACTGAGGGGGGCCCAAGAGACCCAGTACTTC.

Concerning this clone itself: Other nucleotide sequences from this sample produce the same CDR3. The chain carries TRBV5-1 and TRBJ2-5; perhaps TRBD2 as D (6 bases). This CDR3 region has 14 residues. V was trimmed by 0 bases and J by 5 bases, leaving 11 bases between them. CDR1 SGHRS and CDR2 YFSETQ come from the germline V gene. The CDR3 loop is CASSLAGRGETQYF. For the CDR3, the DNA is TGCGCCAGCAGCTTGGCCGGCCGGGGGGAGACCCAGTACTTC.

This chain uses TRBV25-1 with TRBJ2-1; 11 bases agree with TRBD2. The V gene's germline CDR1 is MGHDK and CDR2 SYGVNS. V dropped 10 bases and J dropped 7; count of bases not matched to a gene: 12. The CDR3 consists of 15 residues. The CDR3: CATKLASGGINEQFF. In DNA, the CDR3 is TGTGCCACCAAATTAGCTAGCGGGGGGATAAATGAGCAGTTCTTC.

This chain's CDR3 is CASSLQGVSNQPQHF. CDR3 bases: TGTGCCAGCAGCTTACAGGGCGTTAGCAATCAGCCCCAGCATTTT. The chain joins TRBV7-2 to TRBJ1-5; tentative D call: TRBD1 (5 bases). Germline-derived CDR1 and CDR2 are SGHTA and FQGNSA. V shed 2 bases and J shed 0 bases, with 8 bases lying between them. There are 15 residues in the CDR3.

Details on this clone: A junction boundary mismatches the germline segment, possibly from a read error. Additional DNA sequences in this sample encode the identical CDR3. The chain is built from TRBV7-9 and TRBJ2-2; 8 nucleotides line up with TRBD2. This CDR3 comprises 15 residues. The germline CDR1 and CDR2 sequences are SEHNR and FQNEAQ (reference sequence). The CDR3 reads CASSLAGGNTGELFF. The DNA of the CDR3 is TGTGCCAGCAGCCTAGCGGGCGGAAACACCGGGGAGCTGTTTTTT.

The V and J genes are TRBV15 and TRBJ2-7; D might be TRBD2 (6 bases). From germline, CDR1 is LNHNV and CDR2 YYDKDF (reference sequence). V was pared by 9 bases and J by 1 base, with 13 bases between. The CDR3 runs to 13 residues. This CDR3 reads CATLRAGSYEQYF. The CDR3 DNA sequence: TGTGCCACGCTCCGGGCGGGATCCTACGAGCAGTACTTC.

This chain links TRBV11-1 with TRBJ2-7; perhaps TRBD2 as D (5 bases). The CDR3 contains 14 residues. Germline-derived CDR1 and CDR2 are SGHAT and FQDESV (reference sequence). Trimming removed 4 bases from V and 2 bases from J, with 12 bases in between. This CDR3 is CASSSLFGAYEQYF. In nucleotides, the CDR3 is TGTGCCAGCAGCTCACTCTTCGGGGCCTACGAGCAGTACTTC.

The V gene is TRBV6-5, the J gene TRBJ2-1; 13 nucleotides line up with TRBD2. V trimming: 5 bases; J trimming: 13 bases; junction bases outside the gene matches: 11. Germline V gene lookup returns CDR1 MNHEY and CDR2 SVGAGI. This CDR3 has 15 residues. Here the CDR3 reads CASSVPGLAGTRQFF. CDR3 nucleotide sequence: TGTGCCAGCAGTGTGCCGGGACTAGCGGGAACCCGACAGTTCTTC.

The chain uses TRBV5-4 and TRBJ2-5; TRBD2 is a possible D gene (5 bases). From germline, CDR1 is SGHNT and CDR2 YYREEE (reference sequence). The ends were cut back, 3 bases at V and 2 bases at J, with 14 bases in the middle. CDR3 length: 15 residues. Written as DNA, the CDR3 is TGTGCCAGCAGCTGGAACCCCGAGGGACAAGAGACCCAGTACTTC. Residues: CASSWNPEGQETQYF.

The chain combines TRBV29-1 with TRBJ1-1, with D maybe TRBD1 (6 bases). Germline lookup yields CDR1 SQVTM and CDR2 ANQGSEA. This CDR3 spans 10 amino acids. The V end was cut by 6 bases, the J end by 8 bases, with 10 bases between. The CDR3 DNA is TGCAGCGTCGGGACATTAGAAGCTTTCTTT. It is translated as CSVGTLEAFF.

For the CDR3, the DNA is TGTGCCAGCAGCTTGGGGTTCCGGGACAGCTCCTACAATGAGCAGTTCTTC. Its translation is CASSLGFRDSSYNEQFF. The rearrangement links TRBV5-8 to TRBJ2-1, with 7 bases fitting TRBD1. Germline-derived CDR1 and CDR2 are SGHTS and YDEGEE. The CDR3 totals 17 residues. V lost 0 bases to trimming and J lost 0 bases; unmatched junction nucleotides: 6.

This clone was seen only a few times. The V and J genes are TRBV28 and TRBJ1-5; D is uncertain. The CDR3 extends over 14 amino acids. Trimming removed 7 bases from V and 4 bases from J, with 14 bases in between. Per the germline V gene, CDR1 is MDHEN and CDR2 is SYDVKM. The CDR3 region has the DNA TGTGCCAGCACCTTCGTTCGCCCGAATCAGCCCCAGCATTTT. It yields the protein CASTFVRPNQPQHF.

The J gene is TRBJ1-1, the V gene TRBV27; D is unclear. Looked up from germline, CDR1 is MNHEY and CDR2 is SMNVEV (reference sequence). Trimming pared 2 bases from V and 1 base from J, leaving 14 bases between. CDR3 length equals 16 residues. The chain's CDR3 is CASSLVEGWGNTEAFF. The CDR3 DNA reads TGTGCCAGCAGTTTAGTCGAAGGGTGGGGGAACACTGAAGCTTTCTTT.

J is TRBJ1-4 and V is TRBV9; D is perhaps TRBD1 (5 bases). The length of the CDR3 is 14 residues. Germline V gives CDR1 SGDLS, CDR2 YYNGEE. The ends were cut back, 0 bases at V and 7 bases at J, with 10 bases in the middle. CDR3 sequence (DNA): TGTGCCAGCAGCGTAGTGGACCAGGGTGAAAAACTGTTTTTT. Translated: CASSVVDQGEKLFF.

CDR3: CASSVLGANTQYF. Written as DNA, the CDR3 is TGTGCCAGCAGCGTACTGGGGGCGAATACGCAGTATTTT. The chain recombines TRBV9 with TRBJ2-3; perhaps TRBD1 as D (6 bases). The CDR3 totals 13 residues. Germline V lookup: CDR1 SGDLS, CDR2 YYNGEE. V was cut by 1 base and J by 7 bases, with 10 bases left in between.

V usage is TRBV18 and J usage is TRBJ1-5; D gene uncertain. The length of the CDR3 is 15 residues. Germline CDR1 is KGHSH and CDR2 is LQKENI. V was clipped by 5 bases and J by 0 bases, with 11 bases between them. For the CDR3, the DNA is TGTGCCAGCTCAGGCTCCGAAGGTAGCAATCAGCCCCAGCATTTT. It codes for CASSGSEGSNQPQHF. Drawing the rest from reference TRBV18 and TRBJ1-5, the complete variable domain is NAGVMQNPRHLVRRRGQEARLRCSPMKGHSHVYWYRQLPEEGLKFMVYLQKENIIDESGMPKERFSAEFPKEGPSILRIQQVVRGDSAAYFCASSGSEGSNQPQHFGDGTRLSIL.

V gene TRBV7-9 combines with J gene TRBJ1-5; TRBD1 aligns across 8 bases. Unmatched junction bases numbered 16, after V lost 5 bases and J lost 4 bases. Germline CDR1 and CDR2: SEHNR and FQNEAQ (reference sequence). CDR3 size: 18 residues. CDR3 residues: CASSKTSTGGQGNQPQHF. CDR3 bases: TGTGCCAGCAGCAAAACTTCCACAGGGGGTCAGGGGAATCAGCCCCAGCATTTT.